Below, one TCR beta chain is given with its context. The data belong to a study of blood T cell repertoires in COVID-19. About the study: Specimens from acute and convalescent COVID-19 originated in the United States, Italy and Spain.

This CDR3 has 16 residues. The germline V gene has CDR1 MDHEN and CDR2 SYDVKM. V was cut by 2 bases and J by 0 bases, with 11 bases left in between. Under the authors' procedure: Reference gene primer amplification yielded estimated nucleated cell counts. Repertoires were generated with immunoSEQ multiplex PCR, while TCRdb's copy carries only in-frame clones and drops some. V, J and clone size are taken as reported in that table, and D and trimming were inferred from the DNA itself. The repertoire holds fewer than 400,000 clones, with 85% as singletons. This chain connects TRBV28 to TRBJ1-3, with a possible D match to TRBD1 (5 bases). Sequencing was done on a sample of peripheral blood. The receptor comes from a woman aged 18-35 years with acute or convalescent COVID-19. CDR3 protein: CASSLQGGSSGNTIYF. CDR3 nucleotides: TGTGCCAGCAGTTTACAGGGCGGATCCTCTGGAAACACCATATATTTT.